This entry lists 19 T cell receptor beta chains sequenced from one sample in a study of identical twins. TCRdb reprocessed the 5' RACE reads with MiXCR, giving one entry per CDR3 protein. This repertoire shows over 550,000 distinct CDR3 sequences, about 7.6% found once; its top ten account for approximately 1.5%. This same sample was also part of a study on yellow fever vaccine responses in identical twins.

The specimen was PBMCs. The origin of the receptors is a young woman in good health.

In this sample, this clonotype turned up many times. The chain joins TRBV9 to TRBJ2-1; 10 nucleotides align to TRBD2. Trimming removed 3 bases from V and 3 bases from J; junction bases left unmatched: 6. The CDR3 runs 16 residues. Germline CDR1 is SGDLS and CDR2 is YYNGEE. DNA of the CDR3: TGTGCCAGCAGCGCGCTAGCGGGAGCCCGCTACAATGAGCAGTTCTTC. Its protein product is CASSALAGARYNEQFF. The whole variable domain, filled in from reference TRBV9 and TRBJ2-1, reads DSGVTQTPKHLITATGQRVTLRCSPRSGDLSVYWYQQSLDQGLQFLIQYYNGEERAKGNILERFSAQQFPDLHSELNLSSLELGDSALYFCASSALAGARYNEQFFGPGTRLTVL.

This clonotype came up many times. This CDR3 reads CASSADRIYNEQFF. CDR3 in DNA: TGTGCCAGCAGCGCGGACAGGATCTACAATGAGCAGTTCTTC. V is TRBV3-1 and J is TRBJ2-1; 7 bases fit TRBD1. Germline values: CDR1 LGHDT, CDR2 YNNKEL (reference sequence). V trimming: 5 bases; J trimming: 3 bases; junction bases outside the gene matches: 4. CDR3 length: 14 amino acids.

This clonotype has only a few counts. The V gene is TRBV5-6, the J gene TRBJ1-2; no clear D gene. In germline, CDR1 is SGHDT, CDR2 YYEEEE. The CDR3 has 15 amino acids. The V end was cut by 0 bases, the J end by 8 bases, with 17 bases between. Here the CDR3 reads CASSLADIALRGYTF. Here the CDR3 DNA reads TGTGCCAGCAGCTTGGCAGACATAGCCTTGAGAGGCTACACCTTC.

This clonotype was seen many times. J is TRBJ2-2 and V is TRBV12-3 or TRBV12-4, with a weak D call TRBD2 (5 bases). V lost 6 bases, J lost 6 bases, and 8 bases lay in between. The length of the CDR3 is 12 residues. This CDR3 is CASRLVAGELFF. The CDR3 bases are TGTGCCAGCAGACTAGTGGCCGGGGAGCTGTTTTTT.

A remark on this clonotype: A read error may produce the germline difference seen at one junction end. V and J are TRBV12-3 or TRBV12-4 and TRBJ2-1; TRBD2 matches 9 bases. The CDR3 runs 15 residues. The CDR3 region is CASSAAGGPVDEQSF. The CDR3 bases are TGTGCCAGCAGTGCCGCGGGGGGGCCGGTCGATGAGCAGTCCTTC.

This chain links TRBV7-3 with TRBJ2-7; 9 nucleotides match TRBD1. The CDR3 consists of 15 residues. CDR1 and CDR2 from the germline V gene are SGHTA and FQGTGA. V lost 5 bases and J lost 5; bases outside the gene matches: 10. As DNA, the CDR3 is TGTGCCAGCAGCCCCTCCGGGACAGGGTGGGACGAGCAGTACTTC. This translates into CASSPSGTGWDEQYF.

The chain combines TRBV11-2 with TRBJ2-2, with a tentative D call TRBD2 (5 bases). Per germline, CDR1 SGHAT and CDR2 FQNNGV. Trimming removed 3 bases from V and 3 bases from J, with 14 bases in between. This CDR3 comprises 16 residues. CDR3 amino acids: CASSFDQRSYTGELFF. CDR3 DNA sequence: TGTGCCAGCAGCTTCGACCAGCGGAGCTACACCGGGGAGCTGTTTTTT.

J is TRBJ2-7 and V is TRBV20-1; D possibly corresponds to TRBD1 (5 bases). Trimming pared 1 base from V and 3 bases from J, leaving 13 bases between. From germline, CDR1 is DFQATT and CDR2 SNEGSKA (reference sequence). The CDR3 length is 14 residues. The chain's CDR3 is CSARAGGAHYEQYF. The CDR3 nucleotides read TGCAGTGCTAGAGCCGGTGGGGCACACTACGAGCAGTACTTC.

This clonotype has only a few counts. V gene TRBV7-8 combines with J gene TRBJ2-2; TRBD2 agrees at 7 bases. The CDR3 is 16 residues long. The germline V gene encodes CDR1 SGHVS and CDR2 FQNEAQ. Losses at the gene ends were 2 bases for V and 0 bases for J; bases not matched to a gene: 3. Written as DNA, the CDR3 is TGTGCCAGCAGCTTATTGGGGGGGGCGAACACCGGGGAGCTGTTTTTT. It translates to CASSLLGGANTGELFF.

This clonotype was seen a few times. This chain connects TRBV2 to TRBJ2-3; D is possibly TRBD1 (5 bases). Germline V gene data show CDR1 as SNHLY and CDR2 as FYNNEI. The CDR3 spans 14 residues. V lost 8 bases, J lost 2 bases, and 14 bases lay in between. CDR3 DNA: TGTGCCAGCTCCAGATGGACACTCACAGATACGCAGTATTTT. This codes for CASSRWTLTDTQYF.

The chain employs TRBV20-1 and TRBJ2-7, with TRBD1 matching 8 bases. The germline gives CDR1 DFQATT, CDR2 SNEGSKA (reference sequence). Unmatched junction bases numbered 9, after V lost 0 bases and J lost 5 bases. This CDR3 is 15 amino acids long. The CDR3 nucleotides are TGCAGTGCTAGAGATGGGGCAGGGGGCATCGACGAGCAGTACTTC. Translated, it gives CSARDGAGGIDEQYF.

At least ten counts were recorded for this clonotype. This chain connects TRBV12-3 or TRBV12-4 to TRBJ1-2; no definite D call. V lost 6 bases and J 5 bases, leaving 7 bases between the germline ends. The CDR3 length is 11 residues. Here the CDR3 reads CASRATYGYTF. CDR3 in DNA: TGTGCCAGCAGGGCCACTTATGGCTACACCTTC.

In its sample, this clonotype was seen many times. V and J are TRBV12-3 or TRBV12-4 and TRBJ1-1; possibly TRBD1 for D (6 bases). Trimming took off 4 bases at V and 4 bases at J, with 7 bases between the two ends. This CDR3 contains 12 residues. This chain's CDR3 is CASSSRGTEAFF. As DNA, the CDR3 is TGTGCCAGCAGTTCCAGGGGCACTGAAGCTTTCTTT.

V usage is TRBV29-1 and J usage is TRBJ2-1; TRBD2 agrees at 14 bases. The germline gives CDR1 SQVTM, CDR2 ANQGSEA. V was clipped by 1 base and J by 0 bases; unmatched bases: 14. The CDR3 contains 21 residues. CDR3 nucleotide sequence: TGCAGCGTTGAAGGTAGCCCGGGACTAGCGGGAGTGGGTTTCTCCTACAATGAGCAGTTCTTC. Protein: CSVEGSPGLAGVGFSYNEQFF.

V and J are TRBV7-8 and TRBJ2-3, with D unclear. The CDR3 is made up of 13 amino acids. Germline lookup yields CDR1 SGHVS and CDR2 FQNEAQ. The V gene lost 1 base and the J gene lost 6 bases, with 8 bases spanning the gap. The CDR3 DNA is TGTGCCAGCAGCTTAGTGGCTATGGATACGCAGTATTTT. Translation: CASSLVAMDTQYF.

The V gene is TRBV12-3 or TRBV12-4, the J gene TRBJ1-2; TRBD1 aligns across 12 bases. The trim removed 6 bases at V and 6 bases at J, leaving 8 bases unmatched. This CDR3 spans 15 amino acids. CDR3 nucleotides: TGTGCCAGCAGGTATCTGGGGACAGGGGGCGATGGCTACACCTTC. Amino acid sequence: CASRYLGTGGDGYTF.

This clonotype was detected only a few times. This chain uses TRBV9 with TRBJ1-2, with D unresolved. Trimming removed 2 bases from V and 7 bases from J, with 9 bases in between. Per germline, CDR1 SGDLS and CDR2 YYNGEE. The CDR3 spans 12 residues. In DNA form, the CDR3 reads TGTGCCAGCAGCGTCGGGGTTCGTGGCTACACCTTC. Amino acids: CASSVGVRGYTF. Supplemented by reference TRBV9 and TRBJ1-2, the full variable domain reads DSGVTQTPKHLITATGQRVTLRCSPRSGDLSVYWYQQSLDQGLQFLIQYYNGEERAKGNILERFSAQQFPDLHSELNLSSLELGDSALYFCASSVGVRGYTFGSGTRLTVV.

This clonotype was observed at least ten times. This chain links TRBV18 with TRBJ2-7; weak D call: TRBD2 (6 bases). The CDR3 runs 15 residues. Trimming left V 3 bases short and J 0 bases short, with 12 bases between. CDR1 and CDR2 from the germline V gene are KGHSH and LQKENI. This CDR3 reads CASSPAGTGSYEQYF. The CDR3 region has the DNA TGTGCCAGCTCACCGGCCGGGACTGGCTCCTACGAGCAGTACTTC.

Only a few counts were recorded for this clonotype. The genes are TRBV15 and TRBJ2-1, with D unresolved. V was shortened by 3 bases and J by 7 bases, with 13 bases between the two germline ends. In germline, CDR1 is LNHNV, CDR2 YYDKDF (reference sequence). The CDR3 is made up of 14 amino acids. The DNA for the CDR3 is TGTGCCACCAGCAGTATAACCGCCAGGAATGAGCAGTTCTTC. The encoded protein is CATSSITARNEQFF.